The clone carrying this T cell receptor beta chain was detected only a few times. The antigen is undetermined. This sample was included in a study of CD8+ T cells in alopecia areata. Study-level findings and limits: Sequencing of scalp samples also includes resident alphabeta T cells from normal skin.

Noted treatment: oral pan-JAK inhibitor, 5-10 mg twice daily. Investigators isolated RNA and reverse transcribed it into cDNA to act as the sequencing template. Assay: immunoSEQ multiplex PCR; the TCRdb copy retains only in-frame clones and omits some. The sample lists more than 110,000 clones; roughly 50% were seen once. Specimen: CD8+ T cells sorted from blood, collected at week 4, from a patient treated with tofacitinib. The receptor was derived from a human donor with alopecia areata.

CDR3 nucleotides: TGTGCCAGCAGTGCCGGGACTAGCGGGGGCACAGATACGCAGTATTTT. This sequence encodes CASSAGTSGGTDTQYF. The V and J genes are TRBV6-4 and TRBJ2-3, with 13 nucleotides matching TRBD2. Germline lookup yields CDR1 MRHNA and CDR2 SNTAGT. V lost 4 bases, J lost 1 base, and 2 bases stayed unmatched. The CDR3 spans 16 residues.